Listed below are T cell receptor beta chains from one sample, sequenced in a study of cytomegalovirus exposure and HLA in healthy donors. Data came from immunoSEQ multiplex PCR; TCRdb stores just in-frame clones and leaves some out. The sample includes tens of thousands of clones, about 90% of them seen just once. What was sequenced was PBMCs. The receptor source for this set is a woman under 30 in good health and CMV-seropositive. Each CDR3 is given without its conserved first and last residue. Expanded clones are given a class, and other clones once, few, many or no size at all.

>-|TRBJ2-6|TRBV4-3
ASSQDGGAGANVLT
>once|TRBJ2-2|TRBV5-1
ASSLFEQGANTGELF
>-|TRBJ2-1|TRBV11-2
ASSLGGGRQGEQF
>-|TRBJ2-5|TRBV28
ASSLPGGPETQY
>-|TRBJ2-7|TRBV28
ASTRGGAKDYEQY
>-|TRBJ2-7|TRBV7-2
ASSLGGAGDPYEQY
>-|TRBJ2-2|TRBV4-1
ASSLGHNTGELF
>once|TRBJ1-3|TRBV2
ASSLYRGTGNTIY
>-|TRBJ2-6|TRBV2
ASSEVGQRYYSGANVLT
>-|TRBJ2-5|TRBV20-1
SAMSRETQY
>-|TRBJ2-7|TRBV11-2
ASSAETSYEQY
>once|TRBJ2-2|TRBV11-2
ASSSAGGGTGELF
>-|TRBJ2-7|TRBV11-1
ASSGRDRGYEQY
>-|TRBJ1-5|TRBV28
ASSGRGKSYQPQH
>-|TRBJ2-1|TRBV4-1
ASSLKILAEGNNEQF
>few|TRBJ2-7|TRBV6-1
ASSEGAGSYEQY
>-|TRBJ2-5|TRBV15
ATSRDRGGETQY
>-|TRBJ1-5|TRBV19
ASSRGQDSNQPQH
>-|TRBJ1-1|TRBV21-1
ASSKGIGPEAF
>-|TRBJ1-4|TRBV4-1
ASRENRDSREKLF
>once|TRBJ2-7|TRBV5-5
ASSFLWGGRVSYEQY
>-|TRBJ1-2|TRBV30
VSARDRAVYGYT
>once|TRBJ2-5|TRBV9
ASSSTWQGKRETQY
>-|TRBJ1-4|TRBV7-9
ASSSVGAGERNEKLF
>-|TRBJ2-3|TRBV15
ATSRDVLGRSDTQY
>-|TRBJ1-5|TRBV7-2
ASSAGMRNQPQH
>-|TRBJ2-7|TRBV2
ASSEQGVYEQY
>once|TRBJ2-1|TRBV7-2
ASSSTGIHNEQF
>-|TRBJ1-2|TRBV12-2
ASRLDSPGQAFYGYT
>-|TRBJ1-4|TRBV6-5
AAARGWNEKLF
>-|TRBJ2-7|TRBV10-1
ASSEASGSYEQY
>-|TRBJ2-2|TRBV30
AWKTGDGTPGELF
>-|TRBJ2-3|TRBV6-4
ASSGTSGTDTQY
>-|TRBJ1-6|TRBV7-9
ASSLGGSPLH
>-|TRBJ1-2|TRBV2
ASSPRRGDSNYGYT
>-|-|TRBV11-2
ASSLGDSQETQY
>-|TRBJ2-1|TRBV4-2
ASAPGDTYNEQF
>-|TRBJ2-2|TRBV19
ASVERDGTGELF
>-|TRBJ2-7|TRBV4-2
ASSQDRARGYEQY
>-|TRBJ2-7|TRBV5-1
ASSWGTGETYEQY
>-|TRBJ1-6|TRBV30
AWSTGSINSPLH
>-|TRBJ2-3|TRBV28
ASSSPGLLGYTQY
>-|TRBJ2-7|TRBV4-3
ASSQEIGDTSYEQY
>-|TRBJ2-3|TRBV5-5
ASSFGLAGSLDTQY
>-|TRBJ2-3|TRBV4-1
ASSPVETGATDTQY
>-|TRBJ2-2|TRBV28
ASSPDRGFSNTGELF
>-|TRBJ2-2|TRBV7-9
ASSLLGTEDTGELF
>once|TRBJ2-5|TRBV5-4
ASSVGLEETQY
>-|TRBJ1-1|TRBV5-6
ASSLTGATEAF
>-|TRBJ2-2|TRBV7-6
ASSLNTNTGELF
>-|TRBJ2-1|TRBV10-1
ASSESGPNNEQF
>once|TRBJ2-7|TRBV15
ATSPGQGFEEQY
>-|TRBJ2-7|TRBV6-6
ASSQNPGQGGYEQY
>-|TRBJ1-1|TRBV18
ASSPGVAGKNTEAF
>-|TRBJ2-3|TRBV2
ASRTGTTTSGGRTDTQY